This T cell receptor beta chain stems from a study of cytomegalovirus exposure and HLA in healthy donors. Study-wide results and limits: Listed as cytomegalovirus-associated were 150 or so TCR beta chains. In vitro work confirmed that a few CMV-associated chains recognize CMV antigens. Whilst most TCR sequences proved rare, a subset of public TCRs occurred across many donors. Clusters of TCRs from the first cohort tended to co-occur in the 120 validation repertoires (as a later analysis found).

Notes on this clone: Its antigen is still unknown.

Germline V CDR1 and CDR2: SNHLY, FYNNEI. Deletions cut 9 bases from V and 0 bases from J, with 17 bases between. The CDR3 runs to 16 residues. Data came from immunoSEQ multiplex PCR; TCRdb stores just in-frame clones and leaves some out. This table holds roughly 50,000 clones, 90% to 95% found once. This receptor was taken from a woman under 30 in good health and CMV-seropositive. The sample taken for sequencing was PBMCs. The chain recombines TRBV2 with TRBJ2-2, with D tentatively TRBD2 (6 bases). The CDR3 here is CASDDRDSANTGELFF. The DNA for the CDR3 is TGTGCCAGTGATGATAGGGACTCAGCGAACACCGGGGAGCTGTTTTTT.